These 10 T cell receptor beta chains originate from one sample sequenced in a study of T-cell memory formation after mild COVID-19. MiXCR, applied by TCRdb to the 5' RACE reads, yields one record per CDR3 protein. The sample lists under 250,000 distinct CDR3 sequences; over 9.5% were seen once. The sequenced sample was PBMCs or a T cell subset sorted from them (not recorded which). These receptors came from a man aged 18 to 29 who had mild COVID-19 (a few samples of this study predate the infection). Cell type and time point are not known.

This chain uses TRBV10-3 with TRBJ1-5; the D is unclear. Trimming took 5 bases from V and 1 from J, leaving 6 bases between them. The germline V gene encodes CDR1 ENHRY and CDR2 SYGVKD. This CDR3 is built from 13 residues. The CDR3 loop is CAISSGSNQPQHF. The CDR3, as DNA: TGTGCCATCAGTTCAGGAAGCAATCAGCCCCAGCATTTT.

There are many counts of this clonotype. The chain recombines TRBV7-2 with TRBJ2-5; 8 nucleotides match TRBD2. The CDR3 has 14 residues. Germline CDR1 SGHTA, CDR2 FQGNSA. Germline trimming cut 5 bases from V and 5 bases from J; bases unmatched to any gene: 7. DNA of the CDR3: TGTGCCAGCAGCCCATCGGGACTAGTGGAGACCCAGTACTTC. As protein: CASSPSGLVETQYF.

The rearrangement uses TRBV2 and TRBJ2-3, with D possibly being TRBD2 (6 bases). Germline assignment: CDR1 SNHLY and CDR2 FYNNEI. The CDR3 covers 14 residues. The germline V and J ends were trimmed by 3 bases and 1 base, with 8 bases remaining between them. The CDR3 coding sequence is TGTGCCAGCAGTGACGCGGGGCGCACAGATACGCAGTATTTT. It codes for CASSDAGRTDTQYF.

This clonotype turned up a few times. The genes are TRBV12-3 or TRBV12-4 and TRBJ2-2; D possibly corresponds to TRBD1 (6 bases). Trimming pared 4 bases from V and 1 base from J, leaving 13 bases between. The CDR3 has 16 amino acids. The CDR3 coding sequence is TGTGCCAGCAGTTCCCGACAGGAGATGAACACCGGGGAGCTGTTTTTT. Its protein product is CASSSRQEMNTGELFF.

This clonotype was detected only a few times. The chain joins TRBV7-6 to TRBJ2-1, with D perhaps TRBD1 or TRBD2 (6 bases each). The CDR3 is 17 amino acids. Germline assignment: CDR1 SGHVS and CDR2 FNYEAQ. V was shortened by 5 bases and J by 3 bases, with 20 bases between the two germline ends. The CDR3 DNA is TGTGCCAGCAGCCCCCGGACCCGGGGGCTGAACTACAATGAGCAGTTCTTC. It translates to CASSPRTRGLNYNEQFF.

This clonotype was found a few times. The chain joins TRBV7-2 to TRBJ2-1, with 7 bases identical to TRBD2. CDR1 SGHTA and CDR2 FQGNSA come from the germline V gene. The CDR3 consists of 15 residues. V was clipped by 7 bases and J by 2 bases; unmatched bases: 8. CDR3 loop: CASTPGRGAYNEQFF. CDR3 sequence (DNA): TGTGCCAGCACCCCTGGACGGGGGGCCTACAATGAGCAGTTCTTC.

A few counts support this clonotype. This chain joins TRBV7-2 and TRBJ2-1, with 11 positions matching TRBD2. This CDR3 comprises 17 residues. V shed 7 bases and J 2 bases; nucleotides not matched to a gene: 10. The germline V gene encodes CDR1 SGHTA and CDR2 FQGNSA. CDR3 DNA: TGTGCCAGCAACCCAGATCTAGCGGGGGGACCCTACAATGAGCAGTTCTTC. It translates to CASNPDLAGGPYNEQFF. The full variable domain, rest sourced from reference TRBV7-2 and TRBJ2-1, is GAGVSQSPSNKVTEKGKDVELRCDPISGHTALYWYRQSLGQGLEFLIYFQGNSAPDKSGLPSDRFSAERTGGSVSTLTIQRTQQEDSAVYLCASNPDLAGGPYNEQFFGPGTRLTVL.

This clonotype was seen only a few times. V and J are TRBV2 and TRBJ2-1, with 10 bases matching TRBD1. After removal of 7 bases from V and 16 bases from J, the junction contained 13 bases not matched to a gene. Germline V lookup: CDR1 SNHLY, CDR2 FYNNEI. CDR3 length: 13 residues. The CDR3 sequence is CASKESGGTGVFF. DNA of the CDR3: TGTGCCAGCAAAGAATCGGGCGGGACAGGGGTCTTCTTC.

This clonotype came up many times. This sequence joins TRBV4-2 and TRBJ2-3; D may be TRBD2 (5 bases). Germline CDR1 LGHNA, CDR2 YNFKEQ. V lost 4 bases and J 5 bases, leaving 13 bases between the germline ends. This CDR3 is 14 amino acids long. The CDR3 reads CASSPRTYQDTQYF. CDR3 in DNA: TGTGCCAGCAGCCCCCGGACTTACCAAGATACGCAGTATTTT.

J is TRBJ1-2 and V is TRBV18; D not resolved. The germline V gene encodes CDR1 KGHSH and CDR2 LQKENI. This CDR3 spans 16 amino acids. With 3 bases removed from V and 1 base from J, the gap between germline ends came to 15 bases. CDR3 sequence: CASSPPSVRDNYGYTF. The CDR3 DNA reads TGTGCCAGCTCACCCCCCTCCGTGAGAGATAACTATGGCTACACCTTC.